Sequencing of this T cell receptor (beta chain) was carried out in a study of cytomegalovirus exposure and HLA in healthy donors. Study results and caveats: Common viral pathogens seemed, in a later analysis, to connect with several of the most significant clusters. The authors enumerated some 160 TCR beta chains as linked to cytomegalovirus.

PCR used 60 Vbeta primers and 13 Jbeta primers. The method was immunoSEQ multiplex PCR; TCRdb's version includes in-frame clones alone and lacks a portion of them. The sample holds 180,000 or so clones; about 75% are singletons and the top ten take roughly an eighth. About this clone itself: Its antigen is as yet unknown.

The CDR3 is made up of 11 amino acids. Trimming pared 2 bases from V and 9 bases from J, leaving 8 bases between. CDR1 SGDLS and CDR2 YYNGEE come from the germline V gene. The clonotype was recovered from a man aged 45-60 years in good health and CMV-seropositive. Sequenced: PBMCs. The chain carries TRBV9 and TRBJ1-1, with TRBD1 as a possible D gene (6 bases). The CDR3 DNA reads TGTGCCAGCAGCGTGGGGACAAAAGCTTTCTTT. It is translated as CASSVGTKAFF.